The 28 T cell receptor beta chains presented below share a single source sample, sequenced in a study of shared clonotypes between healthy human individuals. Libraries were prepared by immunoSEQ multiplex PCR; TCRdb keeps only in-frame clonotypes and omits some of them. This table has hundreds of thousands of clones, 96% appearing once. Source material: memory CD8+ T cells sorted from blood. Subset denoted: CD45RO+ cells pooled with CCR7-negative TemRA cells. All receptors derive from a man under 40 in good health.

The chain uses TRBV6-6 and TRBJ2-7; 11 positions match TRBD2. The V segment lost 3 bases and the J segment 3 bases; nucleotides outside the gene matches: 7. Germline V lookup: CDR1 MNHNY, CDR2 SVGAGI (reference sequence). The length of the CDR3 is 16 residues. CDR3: CASSYSLTSGSYEQYF. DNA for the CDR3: TGTGCCAGCAGTTATTCCTTAACTAGCGGGAGCTACGAGCAGTACTTC.

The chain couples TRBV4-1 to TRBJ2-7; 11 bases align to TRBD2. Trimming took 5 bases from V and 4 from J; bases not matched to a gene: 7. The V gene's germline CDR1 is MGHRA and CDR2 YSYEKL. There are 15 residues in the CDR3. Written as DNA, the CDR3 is TGCGCCAGCAGCGTTACTAGCGGGAGTCCTTACGAGCAGTACTTC. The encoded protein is CASSVTSGSPYEQYF.

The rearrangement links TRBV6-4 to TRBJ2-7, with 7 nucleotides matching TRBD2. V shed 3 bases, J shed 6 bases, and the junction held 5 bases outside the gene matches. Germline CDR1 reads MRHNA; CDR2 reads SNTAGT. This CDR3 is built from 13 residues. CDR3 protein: CASSEVAGVEQYF. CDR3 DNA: TGTGCCAGCAGTGAAGTGGCGGGGGTCGAGCAGTACTTC.

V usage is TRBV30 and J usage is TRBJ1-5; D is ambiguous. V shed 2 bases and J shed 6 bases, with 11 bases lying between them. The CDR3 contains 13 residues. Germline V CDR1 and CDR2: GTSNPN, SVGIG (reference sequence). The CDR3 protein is CAWSTLGGQPQHF. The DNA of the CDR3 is TGTGCCTGGAGTACTCTTGGTGGTCAGCCCCAGCATTTT.

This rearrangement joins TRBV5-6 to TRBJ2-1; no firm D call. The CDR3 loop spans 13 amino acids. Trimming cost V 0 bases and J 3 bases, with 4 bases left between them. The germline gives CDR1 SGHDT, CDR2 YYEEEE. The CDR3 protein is CASSLGFYNEQFF. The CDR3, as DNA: TGTGCCAGCAGCTTGGGATTCTACAATGAGCAGTTCTTC.

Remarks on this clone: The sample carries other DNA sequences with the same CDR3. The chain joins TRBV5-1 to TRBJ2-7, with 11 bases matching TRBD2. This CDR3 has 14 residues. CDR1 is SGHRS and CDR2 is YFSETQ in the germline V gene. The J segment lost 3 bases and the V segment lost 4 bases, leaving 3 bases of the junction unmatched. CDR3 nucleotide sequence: TGCGCCAGCAGCAGAACTAGCGGGAGCTACGAGCAGTACTTC. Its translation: CASSRTSGSYEQYF.

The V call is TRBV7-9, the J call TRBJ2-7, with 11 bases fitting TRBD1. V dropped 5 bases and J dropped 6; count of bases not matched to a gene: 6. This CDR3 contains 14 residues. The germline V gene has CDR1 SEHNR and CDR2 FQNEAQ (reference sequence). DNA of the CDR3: TGTGCCAGCAGCACCCGGGACAGGGGGTCCGAGCAGTACTTC. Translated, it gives CASSTRDRGSEQYF. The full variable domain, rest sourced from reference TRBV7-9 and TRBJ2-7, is DTGVSQNPRHKITKRGQNVTFRCDPISEHNRLYWYRQTLGQGPEFLTYFQNEAQLEKSRLLSDRFSAERPKGSFSTLEIQRTEQGDSAMYLCASSTRDRGSEQYFGPGTRLTVT.

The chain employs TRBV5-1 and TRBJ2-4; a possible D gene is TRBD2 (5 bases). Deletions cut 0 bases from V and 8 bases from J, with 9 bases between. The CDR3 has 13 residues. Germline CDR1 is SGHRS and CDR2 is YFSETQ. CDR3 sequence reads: CASSLGQRDIQYF. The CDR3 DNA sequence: TGCGCCAGCAGCTTGGGGCAGAGGGACATTCAGTACTTC. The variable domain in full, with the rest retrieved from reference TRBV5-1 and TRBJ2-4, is KAGVTQTPRYLIKTRGQQVTLSCSPISGHRSVSWYQQTPGQGLQFLFEYFSETQRNKGNFPGRFSGRQFSNSRSEMNVSTLELGDSALYLCASSLGQRDIQYFGAGTRLSVL.

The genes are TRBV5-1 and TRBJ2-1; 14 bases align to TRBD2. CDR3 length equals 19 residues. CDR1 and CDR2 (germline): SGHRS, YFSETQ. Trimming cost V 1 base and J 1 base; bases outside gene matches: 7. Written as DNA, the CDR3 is TGCGCCAGCAGCTTGTATGGGACTAGCGGGAGTGGTTCCTACAATGAGCAGTTCTTC. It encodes CASSLYGTSGSGSYNEQFF.

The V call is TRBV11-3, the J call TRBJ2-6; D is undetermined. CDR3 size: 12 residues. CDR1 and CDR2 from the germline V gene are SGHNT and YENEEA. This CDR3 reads CARQSRANVLTF. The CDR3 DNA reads TGTGCTCGACAAAGTCGGGCCAACGTCCTGACTTTC.

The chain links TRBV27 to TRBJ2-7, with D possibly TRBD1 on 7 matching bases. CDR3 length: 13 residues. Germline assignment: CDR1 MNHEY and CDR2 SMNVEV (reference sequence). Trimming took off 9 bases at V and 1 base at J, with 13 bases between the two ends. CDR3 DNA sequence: TGTGCCAGACTTCAGGGGGGTTCCTACGAGCAGTACTTC. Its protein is CARLQGGSYEQYF.

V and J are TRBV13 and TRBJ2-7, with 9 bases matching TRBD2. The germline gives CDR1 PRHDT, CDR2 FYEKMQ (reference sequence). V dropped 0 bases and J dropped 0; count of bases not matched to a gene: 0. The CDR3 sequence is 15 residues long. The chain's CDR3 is CASSLGTSGSYEQYF. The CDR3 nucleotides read TGTGCCAGCAGCTTAGGGACTAGCGGCTCCTACGAGCAGTACTTC. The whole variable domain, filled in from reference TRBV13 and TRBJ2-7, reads AAGVIQSPRHLIKEKRETATLKCYPIPRHDTVYWYQQGPGQDPQFLISFYEKMQSDKGSIPDRFSAQQFSDYHSELNMSSLELGDSALYFCASSLGTSGSYEQYFGPGTRLTVT.

CDR3 nucleotides: TGTGCCAGCAGTCTTCGACAGGGGGGCCACGAGCAGTACTTC. Amino acids: CASSLRQGGHEQYF. The J gene is TRBJ2-7, the V gene TRBV28, with 9 bases that match TRBD1. J gave up 5 bases and V 5 bases, and 7 bases lay outside the gene matches. This CDR3 region has 14 residues. The V gene's germline CDR1 is MDHEN and CDR2 SYDVKM.

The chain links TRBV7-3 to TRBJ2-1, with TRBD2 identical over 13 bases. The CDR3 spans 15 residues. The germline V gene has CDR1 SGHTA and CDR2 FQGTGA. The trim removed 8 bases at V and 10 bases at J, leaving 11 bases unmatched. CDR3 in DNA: TGTGCCAGCCGACTAGCGGGGGGCCTACAAGGGGAGCAGTTCTTC. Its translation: CASRLAGGLQGEQFF.

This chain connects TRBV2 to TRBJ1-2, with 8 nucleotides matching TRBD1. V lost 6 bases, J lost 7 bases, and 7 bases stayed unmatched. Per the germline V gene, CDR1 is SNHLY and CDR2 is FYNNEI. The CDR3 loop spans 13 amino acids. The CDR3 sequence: CASRSRGQRGYTF. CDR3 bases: TGTGCCAGCAGGTCCAGGGGGCAGCGTGGCTACACCTTC.

The CDR3 nucleotides are TGTGCCAGCAGCTTCACAGGGGGGAGGGAGACCCAGTACTTC. Translated: CASSFTGGRETQYF. This rearrangement joins TRBV7-9 to TRBJ2-5, with 8 bases identical to TRBD1. Per germline, CDR1 SEHNR and CDR2 FQNEAQ (reference sequence). J gave up 5 bases and V 3 bases, and 5 bases lay outside the gene matches. The CDR3 loop spans 14 amino acids.

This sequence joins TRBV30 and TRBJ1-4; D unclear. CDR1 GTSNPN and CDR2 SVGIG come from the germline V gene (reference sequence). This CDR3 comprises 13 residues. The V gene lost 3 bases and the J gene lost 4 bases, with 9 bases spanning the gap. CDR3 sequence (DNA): TGTGCCTGGAGGACACTAAATAATGAAAAACTGTTTTTT. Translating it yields CAWRTLNNEKLFF.

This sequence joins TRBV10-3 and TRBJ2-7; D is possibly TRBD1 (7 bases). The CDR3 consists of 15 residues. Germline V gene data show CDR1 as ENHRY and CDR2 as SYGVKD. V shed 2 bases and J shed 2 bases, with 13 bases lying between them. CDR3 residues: CAISEPGGSTYEQYF. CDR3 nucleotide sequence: TGTGCCATCAGTGAGCCAGGGGGGAGCACCTACGAGCAGTACTTC.

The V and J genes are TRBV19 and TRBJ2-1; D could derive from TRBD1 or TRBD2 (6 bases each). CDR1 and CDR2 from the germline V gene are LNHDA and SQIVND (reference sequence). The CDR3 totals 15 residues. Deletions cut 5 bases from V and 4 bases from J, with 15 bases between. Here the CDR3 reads CASSEPGAGYNEQFF. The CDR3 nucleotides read TGTGCCAGTAGTGAGCCAGGGGCGGGATACAATGAGCAGTTCTTC.

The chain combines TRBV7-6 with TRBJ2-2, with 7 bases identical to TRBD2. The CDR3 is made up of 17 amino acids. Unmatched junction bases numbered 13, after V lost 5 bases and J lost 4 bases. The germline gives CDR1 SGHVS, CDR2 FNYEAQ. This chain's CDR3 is CASSPRLAGLGTGELFF. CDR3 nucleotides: TGTGCCAGCAGCCCCCGACTAGCCGGTTTAGGCACCGGGGAGCTGTTTTTT.

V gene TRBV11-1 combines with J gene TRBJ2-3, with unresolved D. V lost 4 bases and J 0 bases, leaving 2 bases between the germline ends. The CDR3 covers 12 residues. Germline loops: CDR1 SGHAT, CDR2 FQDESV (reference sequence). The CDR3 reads CASSSSTDTQYF. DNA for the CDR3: TGTGCCAGCAGCTCTAGCACAGATACGCAGTATTTT. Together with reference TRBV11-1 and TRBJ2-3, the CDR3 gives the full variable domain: EAEVAQSPRYKITEKSQAVAFWCDPISGHATLYWYRQILGQGPELLVQFQDESVVDDSQLPKDRFSAERLKGVDSTLKIQPAELGDSAMYLCASSSSTDTQYFGPGTRLTVL.

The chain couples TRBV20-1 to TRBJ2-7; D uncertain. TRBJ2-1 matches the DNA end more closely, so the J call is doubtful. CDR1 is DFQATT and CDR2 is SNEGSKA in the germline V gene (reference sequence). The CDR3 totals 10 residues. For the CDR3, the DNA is TGCAGTGCTAGAATTCTTGAGCAGTTCTTC. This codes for CSARILEQFF.

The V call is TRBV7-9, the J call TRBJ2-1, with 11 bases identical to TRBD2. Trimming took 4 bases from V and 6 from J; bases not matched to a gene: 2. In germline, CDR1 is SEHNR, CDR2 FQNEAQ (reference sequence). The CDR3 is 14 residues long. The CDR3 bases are TGTGCCAGCAGCTCCACTAGCGGGAGCAATGAGCAGTTCTTC. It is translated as CASSSTSGSNEQFF. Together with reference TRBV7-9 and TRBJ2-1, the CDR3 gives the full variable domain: DTGVSQNPRHKITKRGQNVTFRCDPISEHNRLYWYRQTLGQGPEFLTYFQNEAQLEKSRLLSDRFSAERPKGSFSTLEIQRTEQGDSAMYLCASSSTSGSNEQFFGPGTRLTVL.

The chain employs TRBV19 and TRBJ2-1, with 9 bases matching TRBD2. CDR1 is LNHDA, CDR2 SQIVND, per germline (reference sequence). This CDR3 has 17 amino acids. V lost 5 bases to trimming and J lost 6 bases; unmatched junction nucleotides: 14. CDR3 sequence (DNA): TGTGCCAGTAGTCCCCGCAGGGCTAGCGGGATGGGCAATGAGCAGTTCTTC. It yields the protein CASSPRRASGMGNEQFF.

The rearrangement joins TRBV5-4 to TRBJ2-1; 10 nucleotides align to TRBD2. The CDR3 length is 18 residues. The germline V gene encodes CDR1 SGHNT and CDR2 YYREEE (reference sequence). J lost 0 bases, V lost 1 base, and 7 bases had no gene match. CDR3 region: CASSLLLLAGSSYNEQFF. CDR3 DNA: TGTGCCAGCAGCTTGTTGTTACTAGCGGGGAGCTCCTACAATGAGCAGTTCTTC.

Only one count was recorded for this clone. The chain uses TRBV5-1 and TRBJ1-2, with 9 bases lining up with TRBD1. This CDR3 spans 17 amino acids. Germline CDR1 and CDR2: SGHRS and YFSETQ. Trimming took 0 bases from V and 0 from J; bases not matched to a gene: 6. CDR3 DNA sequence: TGCGCCAGCAGCTTGGCCGGGACAGGGAGCACTAACTATGGCTACACCTTC. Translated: CASSLAGTGSTNYGYTF.

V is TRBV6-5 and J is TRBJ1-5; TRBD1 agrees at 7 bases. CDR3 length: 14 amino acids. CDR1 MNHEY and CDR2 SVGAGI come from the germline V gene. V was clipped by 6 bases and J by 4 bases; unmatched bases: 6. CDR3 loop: CASRRQGGNQPQHF. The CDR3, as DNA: TGTGCCAGCAGGAGACAGGGAGGGAATCAGCCCCAGCATTTT.

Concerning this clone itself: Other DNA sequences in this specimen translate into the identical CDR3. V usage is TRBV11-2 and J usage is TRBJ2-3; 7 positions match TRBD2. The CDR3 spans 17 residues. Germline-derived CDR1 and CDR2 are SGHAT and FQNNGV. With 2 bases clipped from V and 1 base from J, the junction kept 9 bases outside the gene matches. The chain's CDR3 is CASSLPGRQRGTDTQYF. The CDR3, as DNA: TGTGCCAGCAGCTTACCCGGGAGGCAACGGGGCACAGATACGCAGTATTTT.